This entry lists 26 T cell receptor beta chains sequenced from one sample in a study of early T cells in non-severe SARS-CoV-2 infection. One entry per CDR3 protein results from TCRdb running MiXCR on the 5' RACE reads. The sample includes 61,000 or so distinct CDR3 sequences, 12% of them seen just once. Specimen: whole blood, collected at baseline. The receptor set was obtained from an adult who was a healthcare worker with PCR-confirmed SARS-CoV-2 infection or an uninfected control (not recorded which). The donor label of this sample is uncertain.

This clonotype was seen a handful of times. The rearrangement uses TRBV27 and TRBJ1-6, with a weak D call TRBD1 (6 bases). V was clipped by 3 bases and J by 9 bases, with 21 bases between them. Germline V CDR1 and CDR2: MNHEY, SMNVEV (reference sequence). This CDR3 has 17 amino acids. The CDR3 protein is CASSFTATGSRRSPLHF. CDR3 coding DNA: TGTGCCAGCAGTTTTACGGCAACAGGGAGTAGACGTTCACCCCTCCACTTT.

This clonotype has more than one count but fewer than ten. The rearrangement joins TRBV3-1 to TRBJ1-1; D is unclear. Trimming pared 1 base from V and 0 bases from J, leaving 3 bases between. CDR3 size: 13 residues. Germline V gene lookup returns CDR1 LGHDT and CDR2 YNNKEL (reference sequence). The CDR3 DNA reads TGTGCCAGCAGCCAAGCAGTGAACACTGAAGCTTTCTTT. Amino acids: CASSQAVNTEAFF.

This clonotype was picked up many times. This chain joins TRBV30 and TRBJ1-2; D is perhaps TRBD1 (6 bases). In germline, CDR1 is GTSNPN, CDR2 SVGIG (reference sequence). The length of the CDR3 is 14 residues. The ends were cut back, 4 bases at V and 5 bases at J, with 17 bases in the middle. CDR3 bases: TGTGCCTGGACAGGGCAGGGGTATATATATGGCTACACCTTC. Protein sequence: CAWTGQGYIYGYTF.

The chain couples TRBV19 to TRBJ1-6; D is unclear. The CDR3 is made up of 17 amino acids. V lost 4 bases and J 0 bases, leaving 13 bases between the germline ends. Germline assignment: CDR1 LNHDA and CDR2 SQIVND (reference sequence). DNA of the CDR3: TGTGCCAGTAGTAAGGACCGATCGAGCTCCTATAATTCACCCCTCCACTTT. It translates to CASSKDRSSSYNSPLHF.

This clonotype was found a few times. The rearrangement joins TRBV18 to TRBJ2-5; D gene unclear. This CDR3 spans 13 amino acids. The germline CDR1 and CDR2 sequences are KGHSH and LQKENI. Trimming pared 3 bases from V and 0 bases from J, leaving 5 bases between. CDR3 region: CASSPSYQETQYF. The CDR3 nucleotides are TGTGCCAGCTCACCGTCGTACCAAGAGACCCAGTACTTC.

V usage is TRBV20-1 and J usage is TRBJ2-4, with a possible D match to TRBD1 (7 bases). CDR3 length: 15 amino acids. Between the trimmed V and J ends, which lost 1 base and 3 bases, there was a span of 13 bases. Per germline, CDR1 DFQATT and CDR2 SNEGSKA (reference sequence). CDR3 loop: CSARVGRGDKNIQYF. DNA of the CDR3: TGCAGTGCTAGAGTTGGCAGGGGGGACAAAAACATTCAGTACTTC.

This clonotype showed up just a few times. The chain recombines TRBV7-9 with TRBJ1-1, with a weak D call TRBD1 (5 bases). CDR1 and CDR2 (germline): SEHNR, FQNEAQ (reference sequence). Trimming took 6 bases from V and 7 from J, leaving 12 bases between them. The CDR3 covers 12 residues. Written as DNA, the CDR3 is TGTGCCAGCAGTTTGAACAGGATTGAAGCTTTCTTT. As protein: CASSLNRIEAFF.

This clonotype has only a few counts. This CDR3 reads CASNWQGAIGNSPLHF. In DNA form, the CDR3 reads TGTGCCAGCAACTGGCAGGGGGCGATAGGTAATTCACCCCTCCACTTT. The chain has TRBV14 and TRBJ1-6, with 8 positions matching TRBD1. Germline trimming cut 7 bases from V and 6 bases from J; bases unmatched to any gene: 11. The CDR3 length is 16 residues. Germline V lookup: CDR1 SGHDN, CDR2 FVKESK.

This clonotype came up a few times. V usage is TRBV5-4 and J usage is TRBJ2-5; 11 nucleotides line up with TRBD1. Germline CDR1 reads SGHNT; CDR2 reads YYREEE (reference sequence). The length of the CDR3 is 13 residues. V was clipped by 3 bases and J by 6 bases; unmatched bases: 1. This CDR3 reads CASSWDRGKTQYF. For the CDR3, the DNA is TGTGCCAGCAGCTGGGACAGGGGGAAGACCCAGTACTTC.

In this sample, this clonotype turned up many times. The V gene is TRBV12-3 or TRBV12-4, the J gene TRBJ1-1, with 7 bases aligning to TRBD1. This CDR3 region has 13 residues. V trimming: 6 bases; J trimming: 5 bases; junction bases outside the gene matches: 6. This CDR3 reads CASRKTGMTEAFF. The DNA for the CDR3 is TGTGCCAGCAGAAAGACAGGGATGACTGAAGCTTTCTTT.

Only a few counts were recorded for this clonotype. The V and J genes are TRBV20-1 and TRBJ2-3, with D perhaps matching TRBD2 (6 bases). CDR3 length equals 13 residues. CDR1 and CDR2 from the germline V gene are DFQATT and SNEGSKA (reference sequence). Trimming removed 5 bases from V and 5 bases from J, with 14 bases in between. The CDR3 sequence: CSAAFLGGDTQYF. Written as DNA, the CDR3 is TGCAGTGCTGCCTTCCTCGGGGGAGATACGCAGTATTTT.

The chain couples TRBV15 to TRBJ2-5; the match to TRBD2 covers 12 bases. After removal of 5 bases from V and 4 bases from J, the junction contained 8 bases not matched to a gene. In germline, CDR1 is LNHNV, CDR2 YYDKDF (reference sequence). The CDR3 has 16 residues. The DNA for the CDR3 is TGTGCCACCAGCGGAGGACTAGCGGGGCCCTCAGAGACCCAGTACTTC. It codes for CATSGGLAGPSETQYF.

This clonotype was seen more than once but under ten times. The germline gene is not matched at one end of the junction; a read error may be the cause. The chain carries TRBV12-3 or TRBV12-4 and TRBJ1-5, with D possibly being TRBD1 (6 bases). This CDR3 comprises 16 residues. This CDR3 reads CASSSSGSRGNQPQHF. CDR3 coding DNA: TGTGCCAGCAGTTCATCCGGGAGCAGGGGAAATCAACCCCAGCATTTT.

The J gene is TRBJ2-3, the V gene TRBV24-1; perhaps TRBD1 as D (5 bases). The CDR3 consists of 15 residues. Germline CDR1 reads KGHDR; CDR2 reads SFDVKD. The V gene lost 3 bases and the J gene lost 2 bases, with 11 bases spanning the gap. This chain's CDR3 is CATSDQGSFTDTQYF. DNA for the CDR3: TGTGCCACCAGTGATCAGGGATCCTTCACAGATACGCAGTATTTT.

This clonotype was seen more than once but under ten times. The chain is built from TRBV18 and TRBJ2-1, with 9 bases fitting TRBD2. Per the germline V gene, CDR1 is KGHSH and CDR2 is LQKENI. The CDR3 sequence is 16 residues long. The J segment lost 3 bases and the V segment lost 3 bases, leaving 6 bases of the junction unmatched. This CDR3 reads CASSPVSGGLYNEQFF. CDR3 nucleotide sequence: TGTGCCAGCTCACCGGTTAGCGGGGGCCTCTACAATGAGCAGTTCTTC.

The chain carries TRBV6-5 and TRBJ2-7, with TRBD1 as a possible D gene (7 bases). The V gene's germline CDR1 is MNHEY and CDR2 SVGAGI. This CDR3 has 15 amino acids. The V gene lost 0 bases and the J gene lost 2 bases, with 11 bases spanning the gap. CDR3 DNA sequence: TGTGCCAGCAGTTACTCGGCAGGGGGGACCTACGAGCAGTACGTC. This gives the protein CASSYSAGGTYEQYV.

This chain connects TRBV30 to TRBJ2-7; a possible D gene is TRBD2 (6 bases). The ends were cut back, 3 bases at V and 12 bases at J, with 15 bases in the middle. This CDR3 contains 11 residues. Germline loops: CDR1 GTSNPN, CDR2 SVGIG (reference sequence). CDR3 in amino acids: CAWRRDLGLYV. DNA for the CDR3: TGTGCCTGGAGACGGGACTTGGGTCTGTACGTC.

V is TRBV9 and J is TRBJ2-3, with D tentatively TRBD1 or TRBD2 (5 bases each). Germline loops: CDR1 SGDLS, CDR2 YYNGEE. V lost 0 bases and J lost 6, with 11 bases in between. The CDR3 consists of 14 residues. CDR3 protein: CASSVGLGTDTQYF. DNA for the CDR3: TGTGCCAGCAGCGTAGGTTTGGGGACGGATACGCAGTATTTT.

The table lists this clonotype with many counts. This CDR3 reads CSARIHRARGNYGYTF. DNA of the CDR3: TGCAGTGCGCGCATCCACCGGGCCAGGGGAAACTATGGCTACACCTTC. The chain employs TRBV20-1 and TRBJ1-2, with a weak D call TRBD1 (6 bases). Trimming pared 6 bases from V and 2 bases from J, leaving 22 bases between. This CDR3 spans 16 amino acids. CDR1 is DFQATT, CDR2 SNEGSKA, per germline (reference sequence).

The chain carries TRBV7-9 and TRBJ2-3, with 7 bases that match TRBD2. This CDR3 region has 13 residues. Trimming took 4 bases from V and 7 from J; bases not matched to a gene: 5. The germline V gene encodes CDR1 SEHNR and CDR2 FQNEAQ (reference sequence). In DNA form, the CDR3 reads TGTGCCAGCAGCTGGGAGGGCGGGCATACGCAGTATTTT. Protein sequence: CASSWEGGHTQYF.

This clonotype showed up many times. The chain couples TRBV18 to TRBJ2-1; possible D gene TRBD2, 5 bases. This CDR3 spans 16 amino acids. In germline, CDR1 is KGHSH, CDR2 LQKENI. V lost 0 bases to trimming and J lost 0 bases, with 9 bases between them. CDR3: CASSPPRRSSYNEQFF. In DNA form, the CDR3 reads TGTGCCAGCTCACCACCAAGGAGGAGCTCCTACAATGAGCAGTTCTTC. Full variable domain (outside the CDR3, taken from reference TRBV18 and TRBJ2-1): NAGVMQNPRHLVRRRGQEARLRCSPMKGHSHVYWYRQLPEEGLKFMVYLQKENIIDESGMPKERFSAEFPKEGPSILRIQQVVRGDSAAYFCASSPPRRSSYNEQFFGPGTRLTVL.

V and J are TRBV18 and TRBJ2-5; 8 nucleotides agree with TRBD1. Germline CDR1 reads KGHSH; CDR2 reads LQKENI. Losses at the gene ends were 2 bases for V and 5 bases for J; bases not matched to a gene: 7. CDR3 length: 15 amino acids. The CDR3 is CASSPSPGGAETQYF. CDR3 DNA: TGTGCCAGCTCACCAAGTCCAGGGGGCGCGGAGACCCAGTACTTC. Full variable domain (rest looked up from reference TRBV18 and TRBJ2-5): NAGVMQNPRHLVRRRGQEARLRCSPMKGHSHVYWYRQLPEEGLKFMVYLQKENIIDESGMPKERFSAEFPKEGPSILRIQQVVRGDSAAYFCASSPSPGGAETQYFGPGTRLLVL.

The gene calls are TRBV3-1 and TRBJ2-3; 8 nucleotides align to TRBD2. This CDR3 is 14 amino acids long. Per germline, CDR1 LGHDT and CDR2 YNNKEL (reference sequence). V lost 5 bases to trimming and J lost 6 bases; unmatched junction nucleotides: 7. CDR3 in amino acids: CASSGGLASDTQYF. DNA for the CDR3: TGTGCCAGCAGCGGTGGACTAGCCAGCGATACGCAGTATTTT.

The chain uses TRBV3-1 and TRBJ1-1, with TRBD1 matching over 11 bases. Trimming removed 6 bases from V and 10 bases from J; junction bases left unmatched: 7. CDR1 is LGHDT, CDR2 YNNKEL, per germline (reference sequence). The CDR3 sequence is 13 residues long. This CDR3 is CASRPGQGAGAFF. In nucleotides, the CDR3 is TGTGCCAGCAGGCCCGGACAGGGGGCGGGAGCTTTCTTT.

This chain joins TRBV11-3 and TRBJ2-1; tentative D call: TRBD2 (5 bases). Germline assignment: CDR1 SGHNT and CDR2 YENEEA. V lost 3 bases to trimming and J lost 9 bases, with 12 bases between them. The CDR3 runs 13 residues. This chain's CDR3 is CASSFFPRGEQFF. The CDR3 nucleotides are TGTGCCAGCAGCTTTTTTCCCCGGGGTGAGCAGTTCTTC.

This clonotype was detected ten times or more. The gene calls are TRBV20-1 and TRBJ1-2; D is ambiguous. Germline lookup yields CDR1 DFQATT and CDR2 SNEGSKA (reference sequence). This CDR3 has 15 residues. V was pared by 1 base and J by 1 base, with 13 bases between. The CDR3 DNA sequence: TGCAGTGCTAGAGTGGAGGGCATCCTTAACTATGGCTACACCTTC. The encoded protein is CSARVEGILNYGYTF.